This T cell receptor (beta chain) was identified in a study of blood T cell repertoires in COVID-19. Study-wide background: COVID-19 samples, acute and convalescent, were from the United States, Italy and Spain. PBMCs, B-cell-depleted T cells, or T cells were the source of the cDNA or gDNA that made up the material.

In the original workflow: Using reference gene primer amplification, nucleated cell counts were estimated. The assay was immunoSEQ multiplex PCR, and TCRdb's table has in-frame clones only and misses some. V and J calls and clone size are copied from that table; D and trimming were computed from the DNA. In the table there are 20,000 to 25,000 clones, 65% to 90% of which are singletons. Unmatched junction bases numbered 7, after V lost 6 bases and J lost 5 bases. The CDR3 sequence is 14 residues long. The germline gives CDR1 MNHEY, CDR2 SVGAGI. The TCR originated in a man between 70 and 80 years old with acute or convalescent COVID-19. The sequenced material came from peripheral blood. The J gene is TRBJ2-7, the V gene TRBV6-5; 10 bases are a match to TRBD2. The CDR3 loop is CASRRSGGAHEQYF. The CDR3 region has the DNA TGTGCCAGCAGGAGAAGCGGGGGGGCCCACGAGCAGTACTTC.